The rows below give T cell receptor beta chains drawn from one sample of a study of beta chain features in type 1 diabetes. Profiling relied on immunoSEQ multiplex PCR, and the TCRdb table lists in-frame clones only, not all of them. Here the sample spans under 400,000 clones, 10% to 15% being singletons. The sequenced sample was naive CD4+ T cells from blood. All receptors come from a woman between 18 and 30 years old with type 1 diabetes. Each CDR3 is given with its conserved first and last residue. D genes are given only for firm matches. Size tells how often a clone was seen (once, few, many) or the class of an expanded clone, and some rows leave it out.

few TRBJ2-5 - TRBV14 TGTGCCAGCAGCTTCCGAAGACTGGATACGTACCAAGAGACCCAGTACTTC CASSFRRLDTYQETQYF
- TRBJ1-2 TRBD1 TRBV5-4 TGTGCCAGCAGCTTGGAACAGGGGAACTATGGCTACACCTTC CASSLEQGNYGYTF
- TRBJ2-6 TRBD1 TRBV5-1 TGCGCCAGCAGCACCGGGACAGGGTCCGGGGCCAACGTCCTGACTTTC CASSTGTGSGANVLTF
few TRBJ1-1 - TRBV28 TGTGCCAGCAGGGTGTCGGGCACTGAAGCTTTCTTT CASRVSGTEAFF
few TRBJ1-6 TRBD1 TRBV27 TGTGCCAGCACCCCAACCCAGGGGGCCTACTCACCCCTCCACTTT CASTPTQGAYSPLHF
- TRBJ2-7 TRBD2 TRBV15 TGTGCCACCAGCAGAAAGCGGGGGGCCACCGCCTACGAGCAGTACTTC CATSRKRGATAYEQYF
few TRBJ2-7 TRBD2 TRBV5-4 TGTGCCAGCAGCTTGGATACTAGCGGGAGTCGGGAGCAGTACTTC CASSLDTSGSREQYF
few TRBJ1-2 - TRBV9 TGTGCCAGCAGCGTAGGAGGGTCCTCCGACGACTATGGCTACACCTTC CASSVGGSSDDYGYTF
- TRBJ1-2 TRBD1 TRBV18 TGTGCCAGCTCACCAACAGGGGTGAGGAATGGCTACACCTTC CASSPTGVRNGYTF
- TRBJ1-2 TRBD1 TRBV29-1 TGCAGCGTCGGGACAGGGGTGAACGGCTACACCTTC CSVGTGVNGYTF
few TRBJ1-1 - TRBV7-9 TGTGCCAGCAGCACCAACAGGGAATCGGCTGAAGCTTTCTTT CASSTNRESAEAFF
- TRBJ1-5 - TRBV9 TGTGCCAGCAGCGTAGGGCCGGGAGGGGAGCCCCAGCATTTT CASSVGPGGEPQHF
few TRBJ2-2 - TRBV4-3 TGCGCCAGCAGCCTGTCCGGGTTATGGGACACCGGGGAGCTGTTTTTT CASSLSGLWDTGELFF
few TRBJ2-1 - TRBV7-2 TGTGCCAGCAGCACGAAACAGAATGAGCAGTTCTTC CASSTKQNEQFF
few TRBJ2-1 - TRBV11-3 TGTGCCAGCAGCCCTGGGACTCAGCGGCAGTTCTTC CASSPGTQRQFF
- TRBJ2-1 - TRBV10-3 TGTGCCATCAGTGAGTTAAACTTAACGTACAATGAGCAGTTCTTC CAISELNLTYNEQFF
- TRBJ2-1 TRBD2 TRBV30 TGTGCCTGCCTGGACGGAGCGGGAGTTGAGCAGTTCTTC CACLDGAGVEQFF
- TRBJ2-5 TRBD1 TRBV7-2 TGTGCCAGCAGCTTAGTCGCAGGGGGTGAGACCCAGTACTTC CASSLVAGGETQYF
few TRBJ1-2 - TRBV7-9 TGTGCCAGCAGGGGAGGGAATGGCTACACCTTC CASRGGNGYTF
few TRBJ2-3 - TRBV28 TGTGCCAGCATCGGGGGGCCCCGCACAGATACGCAGTATTTT CASIGGPRTDTQYF
- TRBJ2-5 TRBD2 TRBV7-9 TGTGCCAGCAGCTGGGGACTAGCGGGGCAAGAGACCCAGTACTTC CASSWGLAGQETQYF
few TRBJ2-1 TRBD2 TRBV6-6 TGTGCCAGCAGTTACTCTACGGCCCAGCGGGGAGATGAGCAGTTCTTC CASSYSTAQRGDEQFF
- TRBJ2-2 - TRBV6-6 TGTGCCAGCAGTTTGGGGCAGTCATTCCGGGAGCTGTTTTTT CASSLGQSFRELFF
- TRBJ2-6 - TRBV27 TGTGCCAGCGCCCGACAGGTGGGCTCTGGGGCCAACGTCCTGACTTTC CASARQVGSGANVLTF
- TRBJ2-7 - TRBV11-2 TGTGCCAGCAGCTTAGGAGGTTCCGAGCAGTACTTC CASSLGGSEQYF
- TRBJ2-5 - TRBV5-1 TGCGCCAGCAGCTTGTTGAGGGTCCTACAAGAGACCCAGTACTTC CASSLLRVLQETQYF
few TRBJ2-1 TRBD2 TRBV7-2 TGTGCCAGCAGCGCCCCGGGACTAGCGGGAGGCTACCGTGAGCAGTTCTTC CASSAPGLAGGYREQFF
- TRBJ2-3 TRBD2 TRBV7-2 TGTGCCAGCAGCTTAATGGCCCTAGCGGGGGGGCCAGGAGATACGCAGTATTTT CASSLMALAGGPGDTQYF
few TRBJ1-1 - TRBV10-3 TGTGCCATCAGTGAGGAGTCCACTGAAGCTTTCTTT CAISEESTEAFF
few TRBJ1-5 TRBD1 TRBV7-9 TGTGCCAGCAGCCAAGGACAGGGGCCGAGCAATCAGCCCCAGCATTTT CASSQGQGPSNQPQHF
- TRBJ1-5 TRBD1 TRBV25-1 TGTGCCAGCAGACAGACAGGGGTCAATCAGCCCCAGCATTTT CASRQTGVNQPQHF
- TRBJ1-1 TRBD1 TRBV28 TGTGCCAGCAGTTTACCCGGACAGGGTTTCGGTGAAGCTTTCTTT CASSLPGQGFGEAFF
few TRBJ1-6 TRBD1 TRBV10-3 TGTGCCATCAGTGAGTCGTGGGTACAGGGGGCGAATTCACCCCTCCACTTT CAISESWVQGANSPLHF
few TRBJ2-1 TRBD2 TRBV5-4 TGTGCCAGCAGCCAAGGGACTAGCGGGGGTTCCTACAATGAGCAGTTCTTC CASSQGTSGGSYNEQFF
- TRBJ1-1 - TRBV28 TGTGCCACAAAACCAACAGTGGCCACTGAAGCTTTCTTT CATKPTVATEAFF
few TRBJ2-5 - TRBV7-2 TGTGCCAGCAGCTTACAGAGGGCCGGACAAGAGACCCAGTACTTC CASSLQRAGQETQYF
few TRBJ2-5 - TRBV29-1 TGCAGCGTCCGACCAGACTTAATGGGGACCCAGTACTTC CSVRPDLMGTQYF
- TRBJ2-1 TRBD2 TRBV25-1 TGTGCCAGCAGTGGGGCGGGAGGCTCCTACAATGAGCAGTTCTTC CASSGAGGSYNEQFF
- TRBJ1-6 TRBD1 TRBV7-2 TGTGCCAGCAGCAGGATACAGGGGGCTGCTTCACCCCTCCACTTT CASSRIQGAASPLHF
- TRBJ2-5 - TRBV19 TGTGCCAGTAGTATTACAGGTAGTGAGACCCAGTACTTC CASSITGSETQYF
- TRBJ1-6 - TRBV6-5 TGTGCCAGCAGTTACTCAGTCCAGGTTGATAATTCACCCCTCCACTTT CASSYSVQVDNSPLHF
few TRBJ2-1 TRBD2 TRBV30 TGTGCCTGGAGTGTCGGGACTAGCGGTTACAATGAGCAGTTCTTC CAWSVGTSGYNEQFF
few TRBJ2-3 - TRBV14 TGTGCCAGCAGCGCCGGGGATACGCAGTATTTT CASSAGDTQYF
few TRBJ1-5 TRBD1 TRBV28 TGTGCCAGCAGGACAGGGGTCACCGGGCCCCAGCATTTT CASRTGVTGPQHF
few TRBJ2-7 TRBD1 TRBV29-1 TGCAGCGGGGGGACAGGGGTAGACTACGAGCAGTACTTC CSGGTGVDYEQYF
- TRBJ2-2 - TRBV5-1 TGCGCCAGCAGCTTGGCGGTGAACACCGGGGAGCTGTTTTTT CASSLAVNTGELFF
- TRBJ2-1 TRBD2 TRBV19 TGTGCCATTCACCCGGGACTAGCCTCCTACAATGAGCAGTTCTTC CAIHPGLASYNEQFF
- TRBJ2-7 - TRBV4-2 TGTGCCAGCAGCCAAGTGGGCAGCTCCTACGAGCAGTACTTC CASSQVGSSYEQYF
- TRBJ1-1 - TRBV29-1 TGCAGCGTTGGCACAGTGCAAAGGAACACTGAAGCTTTCTTT CSVGTVQRNTEAFF
few TRBJ1-4 TRBD1 TRBV15 TGTGCCACCAGCAGAGTTCGAGGGTCCGGGACAGGGGAGAGAGAACTGTTTTTT CATSRVRGSGTGERELFF
few TRBJ2-1 TRBD2 TRBV7-2 TGTGCCAGCAGCTCCGACGGGGCGGGGGGTTACAATGAGCAGTTCTTC CASSSDGAGGYNEQFF
few TRBJ2-7 TRBD1 TRBV11-2 TGTGCCAGCAGCATCCGGGACAGCCTTTACGAGCAGTACTTC CASSIRDSLYEQYF
- TRBJ2-4 TRBD2 TRBV29-1 TGCAGCGTTGAAAGAGGACTAGGGGATAACATTCAGTACTTC CSVERGLGDNIQYF
- TRBJ1-2 TRBD1 TRBV4-3 TGCGCCAGCAGCCAAGGGACAGGGACAGCAGTATATGGCTACACCTTC CASSQGTGTAVYGYTF